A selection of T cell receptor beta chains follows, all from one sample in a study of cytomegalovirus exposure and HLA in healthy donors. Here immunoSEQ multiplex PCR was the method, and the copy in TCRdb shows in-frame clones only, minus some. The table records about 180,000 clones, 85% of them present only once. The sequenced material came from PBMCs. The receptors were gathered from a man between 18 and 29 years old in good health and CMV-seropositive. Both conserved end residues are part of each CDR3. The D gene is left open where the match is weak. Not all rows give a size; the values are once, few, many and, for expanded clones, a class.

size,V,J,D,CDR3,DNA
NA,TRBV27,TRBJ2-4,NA,CASSLPGDIQYF,TGTGCCAGCAGTTTGCCCGGGGACATTCAGTACTTC
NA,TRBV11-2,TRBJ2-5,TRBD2,CASSPRTSGRGLETQYF,TGTGCCAGCAGCCCGCGGACTAGCGGGAGAGGATTGGAGACCCAGTACTTC
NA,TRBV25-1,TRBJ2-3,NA,CASSPKGGGSTDTQYF,TGTGCCAGCAGCCCTAAAGGGGGGGGTAGCACAGATACGCAGTATTTT
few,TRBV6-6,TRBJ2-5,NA,CASTVGTSGETQYF,TGTGCCAGCACTGTGGGGACTTCAGGAGAGACCCAGTACTTC
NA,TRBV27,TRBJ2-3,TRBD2,CASSPLGTSGTDTQYF,TGTGCCAGCTCCCCTCTAGGGACTAGCGGCACAGATACGCAGTATTTT
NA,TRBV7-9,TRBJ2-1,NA,CASSPGRGMNEQFF,TGTGCCAGCAGCCCGGGGCGGGGCATGAATGAGCAGTTCTTC
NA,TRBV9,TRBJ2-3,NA,CASSDSTGIGTDTQYF,TGTGCCAGCAGCGACTCCACAGGGATCGGGACAGATACGCAGTATTTT
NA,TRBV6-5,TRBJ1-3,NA,CASSSPTDYSGNTIYF,TGTGCCAGCAGTTCCCCGACGGACTACTCTGGAAACACCATATATTTT
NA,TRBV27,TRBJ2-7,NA,CASRKGGPVNEQYF,TGTGCCAGCCGTAAGGGGGGGCCAGTAAACGAGCAGTACTTC
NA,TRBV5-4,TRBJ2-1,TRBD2,CASSQEYGSGTSNEQFF,TGTGCCAGCAGCCAAGAGTACGGAAGCGGGACTTCCAATGAGCAGTTCTTC
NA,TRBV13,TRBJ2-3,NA,CASSLDATGLGGTDTQYF,TGTGCCAGCAGCTTAGACGCAACAGGTCTCGGCGGCACAGATACGCAGTATTTT
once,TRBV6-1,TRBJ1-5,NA,CATWGGKHMGQPQHF,TGTGCCACTTGGGGGGGGAAGCACATGGGTCAGCCCCAGCATTTT
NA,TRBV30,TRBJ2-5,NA,CAWSVLSGLETQYF,TGTGCCTGGAGTGTACTCTCCGGGTTGGAGACCCAGTACTTC
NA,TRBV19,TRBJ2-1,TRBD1,CASSIGQGNEQFF,TGTGCCAGTAGTATAGGACAGGGGAATGAGCAGTTCTTC
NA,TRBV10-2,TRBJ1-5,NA,CASSEEVANQPQHF,TGCGCCAGCAGTGAGGAGGTGGCGAATCAGCCCCAGCATTTT
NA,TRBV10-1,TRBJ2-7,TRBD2,CASSESTGGTGEQYF,TGCGCCAGCAGTGAGTCGACCGGGGGGACCGGCGAGCAGTACTTC
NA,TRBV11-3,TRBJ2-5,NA,CASSLAREETQYF,TGTGCCAGCAGCTTGGCCAGGGAAGAGACCCAGTACTTC
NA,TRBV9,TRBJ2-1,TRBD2,CASSAWTSDEQFF,TGTGCCAGCAGCGCCTGGACTAGCGATGAGCAGTTCTTC
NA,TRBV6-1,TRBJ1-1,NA,CASRGAGEGEAFF,TGTGCCAGCAGGGGGGCCGGAGAGGGTGAAGCTTTCTTT
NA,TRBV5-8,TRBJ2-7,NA,CASSLDPRVEQYF,TGTGCCAGCAGCTTGGATCCACGGGTGGAGCAGTACTTC
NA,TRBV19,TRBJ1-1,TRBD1,CASSGRDRPSRAFF,TGTGCCAGTAGTGGCCGGGACAGGCCTTCTCGAGCTTTCTTT
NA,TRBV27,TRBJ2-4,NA,CASSLQGPKNIQYF,TGTGCCAGCAGCCTACAGGGACCCAAAAACATTCAGTACTTC
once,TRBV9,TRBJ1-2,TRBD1,CASSSWTGTGYTF,TGTGCCAGCAGCTCTTGGACAGGGACTGGCTACACCTTC
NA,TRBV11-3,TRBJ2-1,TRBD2,CASRLAGGPREQFF,TGTGCCAGCAGACTCGCGGGGGGGCCCCGGGAGCAGTTCTTC
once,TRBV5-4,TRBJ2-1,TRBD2,CAWGGRGDNEQFF,TGTGCCTGGGGCGGGAGGGGTGACAATGAGCAGTTCTTC
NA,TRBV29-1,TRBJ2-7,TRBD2,CSVEGYALAGGPPSYEQYF,TGCAGCGTTGAAGGTTATGCACTAGCGGGAGGGCCACCGTCCTACGAGCAGTACTTC
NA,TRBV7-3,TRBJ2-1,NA,CASSLNALAPPPYNEQFF,TGTGCCAGCAGCTTAAACGCCCTGGCCCCTCCCCCTTACAATGAGCAGTTCTTC
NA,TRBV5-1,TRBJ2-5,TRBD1,CASMLGTGEETQYF,TGCGCCAGCATGCTGGGGACAGGGGAAGAGACCCAGTACTTC
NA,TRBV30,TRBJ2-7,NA,CAWSSGQTYEQYF,TGTGCCTGGAGTTCCGGACAGACCTACGAGCAGTACTTC
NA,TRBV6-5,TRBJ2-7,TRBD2,CASSYSAGGALYEQYF,TGTGCCAGCAGTTACTCGGCGGGAGGGGCCCTCTACGAGCAGTACTTC